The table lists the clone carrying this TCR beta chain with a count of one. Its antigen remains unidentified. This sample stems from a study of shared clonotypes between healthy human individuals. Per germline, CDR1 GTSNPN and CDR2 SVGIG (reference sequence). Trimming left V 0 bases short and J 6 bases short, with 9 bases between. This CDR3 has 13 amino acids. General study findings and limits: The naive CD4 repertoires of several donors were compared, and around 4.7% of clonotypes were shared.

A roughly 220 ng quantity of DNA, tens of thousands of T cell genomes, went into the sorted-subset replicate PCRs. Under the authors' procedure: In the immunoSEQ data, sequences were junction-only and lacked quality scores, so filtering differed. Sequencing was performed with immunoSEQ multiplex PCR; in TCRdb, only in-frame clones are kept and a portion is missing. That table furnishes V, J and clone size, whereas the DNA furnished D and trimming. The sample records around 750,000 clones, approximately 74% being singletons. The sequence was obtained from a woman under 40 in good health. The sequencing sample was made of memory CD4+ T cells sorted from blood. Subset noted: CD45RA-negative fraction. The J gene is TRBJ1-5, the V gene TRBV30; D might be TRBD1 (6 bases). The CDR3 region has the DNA TGTGCCTGGAGTGTGGGGGCGTTTCAGCCCCAGCATTTT. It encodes CAWSVGAFQPQHF. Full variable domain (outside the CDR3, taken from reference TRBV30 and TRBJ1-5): SQTIHQWPATLVQPVGSPLSLECTVEGTSNPNLYWYRQAAGRGLQLLFYSVGIGQISSEVPQNLSASRPQDRQFILSSKKLLLSDSGFYLCAWSVGAFQPQHFGDGTRLSIL.